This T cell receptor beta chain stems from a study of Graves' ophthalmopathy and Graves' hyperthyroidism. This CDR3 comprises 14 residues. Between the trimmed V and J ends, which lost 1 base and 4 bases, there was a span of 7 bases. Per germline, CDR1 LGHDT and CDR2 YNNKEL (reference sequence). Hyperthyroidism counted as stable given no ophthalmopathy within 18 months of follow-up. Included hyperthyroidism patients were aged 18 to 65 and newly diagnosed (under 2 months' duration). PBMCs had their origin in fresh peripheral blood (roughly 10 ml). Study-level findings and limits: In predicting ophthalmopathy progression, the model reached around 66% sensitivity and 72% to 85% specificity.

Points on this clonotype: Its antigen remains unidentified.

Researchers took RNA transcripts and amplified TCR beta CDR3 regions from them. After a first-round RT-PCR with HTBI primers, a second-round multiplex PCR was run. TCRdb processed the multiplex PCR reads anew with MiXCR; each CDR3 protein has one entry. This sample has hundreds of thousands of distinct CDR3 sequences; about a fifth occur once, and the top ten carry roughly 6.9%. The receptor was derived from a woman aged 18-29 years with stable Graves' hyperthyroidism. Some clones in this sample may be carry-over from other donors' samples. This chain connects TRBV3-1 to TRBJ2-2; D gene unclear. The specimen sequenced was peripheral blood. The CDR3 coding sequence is TGTGCCAGCAGCCAAGGGACGGTCACCGGGGAGCTGTTTTTT. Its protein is CASSQGTVTGELFF.